This T cell receptor (beta chain) was sequenced for a study of T-cell memory formation after mild COVID-19. Whole-study results and caveats: Pre-infection memory already had some responding clones, implying cross-reactive memory joined. Clones shrinking between day 15 and 85 showed a balanced CD4/CD8 split, and those that grew later tilted toward CD4+. CD4+ clones that contracted lay mainly in CM and EM; CD8+ ones lay in EMRA.

Turning to this clonotype: Antigen specificity is unknown.

TCR alpha and TCR beta cDNA libraries carrying sample barcodes and UMIs came from 5'RACE with constant-segment primers. One entry per CDR3 protein, called by TCRdb with MiXCR from the 5' RACE reads. The sample has some 300,000 distinct CDR3 sequences, roughly 19% seen once; the top ten hold around 23%. Germline V gene lookup returns CDR1 SGHTA and CDR2 FQGNSA. The length of the CDR3 is 14 residues. Trimming left V 5 bases short and J 5 bases short, with 14 bases between. The sample comprised PBMCs or a T cell subset sorted from them (not recorded which). The V and J genes are TRBV7-2 and TRBJ2-3; D may be TRBD1 or TRBD2 (6 bases each). The sequence was obtained from a man younger than 35 who had mild COVID-19 (a few samples of this study predate the infection). Cell type and time point are not known. CDR3 DNA: TGTGCCAGCAGCCCGGGGGCCGGGAAAGATACGCAGTATTTT. This sequence encodes CASSPGAGKDTQYF. The full variable domain, completed using reference TRBV7-2 and TRBJ2-3, is GAGVSQSPSNKVTEKGKDVELRCDPISGHTALYWYRQSLGQGLEFLIYFQGNSAPDKSGLPSDRFSAERTGGSVSTLTIQRTQQEDSAVYLCASSPGAGKDTQYFGPGTRLTVL.